This T cell receptor beta chain appears in the sequencing data of a study of cytomegalovirus exposure and HLA in healthy donors. Comment on this clone: Its antigen is not known.

13 Jbeta primers and 60 Vbeta primers were used for the PCR. The assay was immunoSEQ multiplex PCR, and TCRdb's table has in-frame clones only and misses some. The table has 160,000 or so clones, roughly 82% seen once. Donors in the study were healthy people who gave bone marrow. Study-level points and caveats: Reports state that TCR beta sequences accurately predicted most subjects' HLA-A and HLA-B alleles. CMV antigen specificity was confirmed in vitro for three CMV-associated chains. It was 160 or so TCR beta chains that were listed as cytomegalovirus-associated.

The receptor's source is a woman aged 45-65 years in good health and CMV-seropositive. The sequencing input was PBMCs.

CDR3 sequence: CASSRNGQGTKDTQYF. Here the CDR3 DNA reads TGCGCCAGCAGCCGAAACGGACAGGGAACGAAAGATACGCAGTATTTT. The rearrangement uses TRBV5-1 and TRBJ2-3, with 8 bases aligning to TRBD1. This CDR3 comprises 16 residues. Germline-derived CDR1 and CDR2 are SGHRS and YFSETQ. After removal of 4 bases from V and 5 bases from J, the junction contained 12 bases not matched to a gene. Looking up the rest from reference TRBV5-1 and TRBJ2-3 gives the full variable domain: KAGVTQTPRYLIKTRGQQVTLSCSPISGHRSVSWYQQTPGQGLQFLFEYFSETQRNKGNFPGRFSGRQFSNSRSEMNVSTLELGDSALYLCASSRNGQGTKDTQYFGPGTRLTVL.